This TCR beta chain stems from a study of blood T cells in healthy people across ages. Next came a second PCR, run for about 6 to 11 cycles, which used a sample-barcoded 5' primer along with a J-beta primer mix. TCRdb passed the 5' RACE reads through MiXCR, listing each CDR3 protein once. The sample comprises approximately 940,000 distinct CDR3 sequences, about 48% of which are singletons, and about an eighth rests with the top ten. The source material was blood. This receptor was identified in a man aged 25-40 years in good health.

CDR3 sequence: CSAQTGLWAEAFF. The CDR3 region has the DNA TGCAGTGCCCAGACAGGGCTATGGGCGGAAGCTTTCTTT. This sequence joins TRBV20-1 and TRBJ1-1; 7 positions agree with TRBD1. J gave up 8 bases and V 6 bases, and 12 bases lay outside the gene matches. The CDR3 is 13 residues long. Looked up from germline, CDR1 is DFQATT and CDR2 is SNEGSKA (reference sequence).